What follows are 15 T cell receptor beta chains derived from one specimen sequenced in a study of sequential checkpoint blockade in melanoma. Treatment specified: randomized to nivolumab then ipilimumab (arm A) or the reverse (arm B). The method was immunoSEQ multiplex PCR; TCRdb's version includes in-frame clones alone and lacks a portion of them. The sample contains roughly 6,000 clones, approximately 48% of which appear only once. The sample was CD8+ T cells sorted from blood (inferred from file names), taken from a patient given nivolumab and ipilimumab in sequence. Every receptor here comes from a human patient with melanoma. Some clones in this sample may be carry-over from other donors' samples.

The rearrangement uses TRBV10-3 and TRBJ1-2; maybe TRBD1 (6 bases). The CDR3 has 15 residues. V was clipped by 2 bases and J by 2 bases, with 12 bases between them. Germline V lookup: CDR1 ENHRY, CDR2 SYGVKD. Written as DNA, the CDR3 is TGTGCCATCAGTGAGGAAGGACAGACAAACTATGGCTACACCTTC. Protein product: CAISEEGQTNYGYTF.

The chain combines TRBV9 with TRBJ2-7, with D tentatively TRBD1 (5 bases). The V gene lost 0 bases and the J gene lost 3 bases, with 16 bases spanning the gap. Germline V gene sequence: CDR1 SGDLS, CDR2 YYNGEE. This CDR3 is built from 16 residues. The CDR3 DNA is TGTGCCAGCAGCGTAGTTGGTCAGGGTAGTATCTACGAGCAGTACTTC. Protein sequence: CASSVVGQGSIYEQYF.

The V and J genes are TRBV6-5 and TRBJ2-7; 9 bases agree with TRBD1. The CDR3 loop spans 14 amino acids. Germline trimming cut 7 bases from V and 2 bases from J; bases unmatched to any gene: 6. CDR1 and CDR2 from the germline V gene are MNHEY and SVGAGI. CDR3 nucleotide sequence: TGTGCCAGCAATTTTCGACAGGGGGCCTACGAGCAGTACTTC. Its translation is CASNFRQGAYEQYF.

The rearrangement uses TRBV7-9 and TRBJ1-1; TRBD1 is a possible D gene (5 bases). CDR3 length equals 14 residues. Germline V gene sequence: CDR1 SEHNR, CDR2 FQNEAQ (reference sequence). V was trimmed by 5 bases and J by 7 bases, leaving 17 bases between them. This CDR3 reads CASSPEGGDSEAFF. DNA for the CDR3: TGTGCCAGCAGCCCCGAAGGTGGTGACAGTGAAGCTTTCTTT.

This clone was counted only a few times. The chain links TRBV4-3 to TRBJ1-2; TRBD1 matches 8 bases. The germline CDR1 and CDR2 sequences are LGHNA and YSLEER. The CDR3 contains 15 residues. The ends lost 0 bases at V and 8 bases at J; junction bases unmatched: 8. CDR3 residues: CASSQDRAGGNGYTF. CDR3 sequence (DNA): TGCGCCAGCAGCCAAGATCGGGCAGGGGGCAACGGCTACACCTTC.

This chain links TRBV7-9 with TRBJ2-5; 8 bases align to TRBD1. Judging by the DNA end, TRBJ2-7 fits better; the J call may be wrong. The CDR3 contains 15 residues. Germline V gene sequence: CDR1 SEHNR, CDR2 FQNEAQ (reference sequence). The CDR3 sequence: CASSRDRPFSYEQYF. DNA for the CDR3: TGTGCCAGCAGCCGGGACAGGCCCTTCTCCTACGAGCAGTACTTC.

The rearrangement joins TRBV2 to TRBJ1-2; D remains ambiguous. The CDR3 totals 14 residues. V lost 10 bases and J 4 bases, leaving 19 bases between the germline ends. Germline V gene sequence: CDR1 SNHLY, CDR2 FYNNEI. The CDR3 spells CATSRARGFYGYTF. CDR3 bases: TGTGCCACCTCACGGGCGCGGGGATTCTATGGCTACACCTTC.

The chain uses TRBV25-1 and TRBJ1-4; TRBD1 matches 7 bases. The CDR3 runs to 16 residues. V trimming: 3 bases; J trimming: 4 bases; junction bases outside the gene matches: 8. Germline assignment: CDR1 MGHDK and CDR2 SYGVNS. The CDR3 DNA follows: TGTGCCAGCAGTGAGCGATGGGACAGATATAATGAAAAACTGTTTTTT. Its translation: CASSERWDRYNEKLFF.

On this clone itself: Since no conserved phenylalanine or tryptophan closes the CDR3, a read error is the likely cause. The chain combines TRBV18 with TRBJ2-7, with TRBD1 matching 7 bases. The CDR3 has 13 residues. Germline CDR1 KGHSH, CDR2 LQKENI. With 4 bases clipped from V and 4 bases from J, the junction kept 4 bases outside the gene matches. The CDR3 DNA follows: TGTGCCAGCTCACTCCCCAGGGGGTACGAGCAGTACCTC. This sequence encodes CASSLPRGYEQYL.

This clone occurred a few times. The genes are TRBV6-6 and TRBJ2-7, with a possible D match to TRBD2 (5 bases). V was pared by 6 bases and J by 2 bases, with 8 bases between. CDR1 and CDR2 (germline): MNHNY, SVGAGI (reference sequence). The CDR3 spans 12 residues. CDR3 amino acids: CASSIGAYEQYF. For the CDR3, the DNA is TGTGCCAGCAGCATCGGGGCCTACGAGCAGTACTTC.

The V call is TRBV28, the J call TRBJ2-7, with D perhaps TRBD2 (6 bases). Germline CDR1 MDHEN, CDR2 SYDVKM. This CDR3 region has 13 residues. V was trimmed by 3 bases and J by 0 bases, leaving 6 bases between them. The CDR3 sequence: CASSLGGSYEQYF. For the CDR3, the DNA is TGTGCCAGCAGTTTGGGGGGCTCCTACGAGCAGTACTTC.

This clone appeared once. This rearrangement joins TRBV19 to TRBJ2-3; 11 nucleotides line up with TRBD2. The CDR3 has 15 amino acids. The V and J ends lost 3 bases and 2 bases, in that order; junction bases with no gene match: 1. The germline V gene has CDR1 LNHDA and CDR2 SQIVND (reference sequence). CDR3 loop: CASSMGLAATDTQYF. CDR3 nucleotides: TGTGCCAGTAGTATGGGACTAGCGGCCACAGATACGCAGTATTTT. The full variable domain, its missing parts supplied by reference TRBV19 and TRBJ2-3, is DGGITQSPKYLFRKEGQNVTLSCEQNLNHDAMYWYRQDPGQGLRLIYYSQIVNDFQKGDIAEGYSVSREKKESFPLTVTSAQKNPTAFYLCASSMGLAATDTQYFGPGTRLTVL.

This clone was counted between two and nine times. J is TRBJ2-7 and V is TRBV6-5; D perhaps matches TRBD1 (5 bases). The germline gives CDR1 MNHEY, CDR2 SVGAGI. This CDR3 is built from 15 residues. Trimming stripped 0 bases from V and 2 bases from J, with 11 bases between. The CDR3 loop reads CASSYSAGPTYEQYF. For the CDR3, the DNA is TGTGCCAGCAGTTACTCGGCAGGGCCTACCTACGAGCAGTACTTC.

The sample holds a few counts of this clone. The rearrangement links TRBV5-5 to TRBJ1-6; no definite D call. There are 14 residues in the CDR3. V was clipped by 0 bases and J by 9 bases, with 10 bases between them. Germline V CDR1 and CDR2: SGHKS, YYEKEE (reference sequence). This CDR3 reads CASSLGQTSSPLHF. CDR3 DNA sequence: TGTGCCAGCAGCTTGGGACAAACGAGTTCACCCCTCCACTTT.

The chain employs TRBV5-6 and TRBJ2-7; 7 positions match TRBD1. This CDR3 comprises 13 residues. The germline V gene encodes CDR1 SGHDT and CDR2 YYEEEE. V trimming: 3 bases; J trimming: 5 bases; junction bases outside the gene matches: 5. CDR3 DNA sequence: TGTGCCAGCAGCTCGGGACAGTTGAACGAGCAGTACTTC. Protein sequence: CASSSGQLNEQYF. Variable domain in full (rest from reference TRBV5-6 and TRBJ2-7): DAGVTQSPTHLIKTRGQQVTLRCSPKSGHDTVSWYQQALGQGPQFIFQYYEEEERQRGNFPDRFSGHQFPNYSSELNVNALLLGDSALYLCASSSGQLNEQYFGPGTRLTVT.